This paragraph reports one T cell receptor (beta chain). As yet, its antigen is unknown. V was clipped by 1 base and J by 5 bases; unmatched bases: 7. The CDR3 has 15 residues. Germline CDR1 and CDR2: KGHSH and LQKENI. This sample is part of a study of cytomegalovirus exposure and HLA in healthy donors. Looking at the study overall: Inside one of the first data releases sat around 77 million unique TCRs taken from HLA-typed donors. Overall study findings and caveats: Because they were indistinguishable, some V segments, including TRBV6-2 and TRBV6-3, were excluded.

PCR involved 60 Vbeta and 13 Jbeta primers. Measured with immunoSEQ multiplex PCR; TCRdb has only the in-frame clones, and not every one. The sample consists of some 110,000 clones, about 75% of them appearing once. The chain is built from TRBV18 and TRBJ1-1, with 7 bases fitting TRBD1. The receptor's source is a male donor in good health and CMV-seropositive. The sequencing input was PBMCs. In DNA form, the CDR3 reads TGTGCCAGCTCACCACAGGGGGCAACGGCGACTGAAGCTTTCTTT. It yields the protein CASSPQGATATEAFF.